The TCR beta chain under discussion was sequenced for a study of PD-1 blockade in classical Hodgkin lymphoma. Study details: Treatment was intravenous nivolumab, 3 mg/kg every 2 weeks, until progression. Study-wide findings and caveats: Reports indicated that newly diagnosed patients had lower baseline TCR diversity than healthy donors did. Patients who began taking nivolumab under 1 year after ASCT were left out.

Each patient relapsed following autologous stem cell transplantation, and prior brentuximab vedotin exposure differed. Repertoires were generated with immunoSEQ multiplex PCR, while TCRdb's copy carries only in-frame clones and drops some. The sample carries about 13,000 clones, about 80% recorded once. As to this clone: The antigen remains unidentified.

With 5 bases clipped from V and 5 bases from J, the junction kept 5 bases outside the gene matches. CDR1 and CDR2 from the germline V gene are LNHDA and SQIVND (reference sequence). The CDR3 totals 15 residues. The TCR comes from a human donor with classical Hodgkin lymphoma. The specimen comprised peripheral blood mononuclear cells (PBMCs), sampled at baseline. The rearrangement joins TRBV19 to TRBJ2-5; the match to TRBD2 covers 13 bases. The CDR3 sequence is CASSAGTSGAETQYF. CDR3 nucleotide sequence: TGTGCCAGTAGTGCCGGGACTAGCGGGGCGGAGACCCAGTACTTC.